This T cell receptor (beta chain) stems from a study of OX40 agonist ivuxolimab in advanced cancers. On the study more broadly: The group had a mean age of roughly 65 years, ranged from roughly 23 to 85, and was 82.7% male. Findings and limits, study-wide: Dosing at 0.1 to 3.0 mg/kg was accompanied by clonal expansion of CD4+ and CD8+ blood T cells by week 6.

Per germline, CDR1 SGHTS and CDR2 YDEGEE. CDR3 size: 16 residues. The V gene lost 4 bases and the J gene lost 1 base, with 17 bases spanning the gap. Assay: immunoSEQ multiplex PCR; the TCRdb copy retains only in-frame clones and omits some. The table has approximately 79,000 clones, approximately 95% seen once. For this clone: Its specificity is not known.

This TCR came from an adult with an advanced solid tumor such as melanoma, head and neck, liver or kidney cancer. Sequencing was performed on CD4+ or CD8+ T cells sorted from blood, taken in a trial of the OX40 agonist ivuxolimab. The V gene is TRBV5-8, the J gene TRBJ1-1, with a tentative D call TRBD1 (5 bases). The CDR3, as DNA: TGTGCCAGCAGCCATTTCGGCGGGGGGGGGAACACTGAAGCTTTCTTT. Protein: CASSHFGGGGNTEAFF.